These T cell receptor beta chains were read from a single sample in a study of monozygotic twins with cystic fibrosis. TCRdb keeps only in-frame clones here, not all; method: immunoSEQ multiplex PCR. The sample consists of 20,000 or so clones, approximately 87% of them appearing once. The sequenced material came from blood. The receptors shown here come from a woman in her twenties or thirties with cystic fibrosis. Both conserved end residues are part of each CDR3. D genes are given only for firm matches. Size tells how often a clone was seen (once, few, many) or the class of an expanded clone, and some rows leave it out.

cdr3_nt: TGCAGCGGAACGGAGGGGACGAACACTGAAGCTTTCTTT
cdr3_aa: CSGTEGTNTEAFF
cdr3_length: 13
d_call: -
clone_size: once
v_call: TRBV29-1
j_call: TRBJ1-1

cdr3_nt: TGTGCCAGCAGCTTAGTGAAGGGGGAGACCCAGTACTTC
cdr3_aa: CASSLVKGETQYF
cdr3_length: 13
d_call: -
clone_size: -
v_call: TRBV11-3
j_call: TRBJ2-5

cdr3_nt: TGTGCCAGCAGTGAAGACCAGGGGGCGAGCGAGCAGTACTTC
cdr3_aa: CASSEDQGASEQYF
cdr3_length: 14
d_call: TRBD1
clone_size: -
v_call: TRBV6-1
j_call: TRBJ2-7

cdr3_nt: TGTGCCAGCAGCAGTAGTTACTACGAGCAGTACTTC
cdr3_aa: CASSSSYYEQYF
cdr3_length: 12
d_call: -
clone_size: few
v_call: TRBV14
j_call: TRBJ2-7

cdr3_nt: TGCGCCAGCAGTGAAGGGACACCCATACAGGCTTTCTTT
cdr3_aa: CASSEGTPIQAFF
cdr3_length: 13
d_call: -
clone_size: -
v_call: TRBV10-2
j_call: TRBJ1-1

cdr3_nt: TGCGCCAGCAGTCAATCGCGGAAGGGGTCGGGTGAGCAGTTCTTC
cdr3_aa: CASSQSRKGSGEQFF
cdr3_length: 15
d_call: -
clone_size: once
v_call: TRBV23-1
j_call: TRBJ2-1

cdr3_nt: TGTGCCAGCAGTTTATCGGAGGCAGAAAGCTACGAGCAGTACTTC
cdr3_aa: CASSLSEAESYEQYF
cdr3_length: 15
d_call: -
clone_size: -
v_call: TRBV27
j_call: TRBJ2-7

cdr3_nt: TGTGCCAGCAGTTACACCAGACACCACAATGAGCAGTTCTTC
cdr3_aa: CASSYTRHHNEQFF
cdr3_length: 14
d_call: -
clone_size: once
v_call: TRBV6-5
j_call: TRBJ2-1

cdr3_nt: TGTGCCAGCAGTGACAGTGGTGGCTACACCTTC
cdr3_aa: CASSDSGGYTF
cdr3_length: 11
d_call: -
clone_size: -
v_call: TRBV6-5
j_call: TRBJ1-2

cdr3_nt: TGTGCCAGCAGTTACTCTCCGGGTCTTTCGGATACGCAGTATTTT
cdr3_aa: CASSYSPGLSDTQYF
cdr3_length: 15
d_call: -
clone_size: -
v_call: TRBV6-5
j_call: TRBJ2-3

cdr3_nt: TGTGCCAGCAGCCCCGGGACCCTGACGCAGTATTTT
cdr3_aa: CASSPGTLTQYF
cdr3_length: 12
d_call: -
clone_size: -
v_call: TRBV13
j_call: TRBJ2-3

cdr3_nt: TGTGCCAGCAGCAGGGACAGGCGTAGCTCTGGAAACATCATATATTTT
cdr3_aa: CASSRDRRSSGNIIYF
cdr3_length: 16
d_call: TRBD1
clone_size: once
v_call: TRBV11-2
j_call: TRBJ1-3

cdr3_nt: TGTGCCAGCAGTGACGACTATGGCTACACCTTC
cdr3_aa: CASSDDYGYTF
cdr3_length: 11
d_call: -
clone_size: -
v_call: TRBV2
j_call: TRBJ1-2

cdr3_nt: TGTGCCTGGAGTGTACTAGCGGGGGGCGCCGGGGAGCTGTTTTTT
cdr3_aa: CAWSVLAGGAGELFF
cdr3_length: 15
d_call: TRBD2
clone_size: -
v_call: TRBV30
j_call: TRBJ2-2

cdr3_nt: TGTGCCAGTAGTATAGATCTGGCTAGCGGGGCCTACAATGAGCAGTTCTTC
cdr3_aa: CASSIDLASGAYNEQFF
cdr3_length: 17
d_call: TRBD2
clone_size: few
v_call: TRBV19
j_call: TRBJ2-1

cdr3_nt: TGTGCCAGTAGCCCGGGTTTCAGGGGGTCGGGGACCGGGGAGCTGTTTTTT
cdr3_aa: CASSPGFRGSGTGELFF
cdr3_length: 17
d_call: TRBD1
clone_size: once
v_call: TRBV19
j_call: TRBJ2-2

cdr3_nt: TGTGCCAGCAGAAAATTTTGGGTGGGGGGTAAGGACACTGAAGCTTTCTTT
cdr3_aa: CASRKFWVGGKDTEAFF
cdr3_length: 17
d_call: -
clone_size: -
v_call: TRBV21-1
j_call: TRBJ1-1

cdr3_nt: TGTGCCAGCAGCCCCAGTCAGGCTGGAAACACCATATATTTT
cdr3_aa: CASSPSQAGNTIYF
cdr3_length: 14
d_call: -
clone_size: -
v_call: TRBV7-2
j_call: TRBJ1-3

cdr3_nt: TGTGCCAGCAGCGTAGCGGACGGAGTCAATGAAAAACTGTTTTTT
cdr3_aa: CASSVADGVNEKLFF
cdr3_length: 15
d_call: -
clone_size: -
v_call: TRBV9
j_call: TRBJ1-4

cdr3_nt: TGCGCCAGCAGCTTGGGGACAGGACTGCAAGAGACCCAGTACTTC
cdr3_aa: CASSLGTGLQETQYF
cdr3_length: 15
d_call: TRBD1
clone_size: -
v_call: TRBV5-1
j_call: TRBJ2-5

cdr3_nt: TGTGCTAGTGATAGCGACAGGGTAAAGGAGACCCAGTACTTC
cdr3_aa: CASDSDRVKETQYF
cdr3_length: 14
d_call: TRBD1
clone_size: -
v_call: TRBV12-5
j_call: TRBJ2-5

cdr3_nt: TGTGCCAGCAGCCGACAGGGGCTTGGGTACAATGAGCAGTTCTTC
cdr3_aa: CASSRQGLGYNEQFF
cdr3_length: 15
d_call: TRBD1
clone_size: -
v_call: TRBV7-2
j_call: TRBJ2-1

cdr3_nt: TGTGCCAGTAGGACTGGGACAGTCTATAATTCACCCCTCCACTTT
cdr3_aa: CASRTGTVYNSPLHF
cdr3_length: 15
d_call: TRBD1
clone_size: -
v_call: TRBV19
j_call: TRBJ1-6

cdr3_nt: TGTGCCAGCAGCTTTGTCGGGGTAGGGCACGGCTACACCTTC
cdr3_aa: CASSFVGVGHGYTF
cdr3_length: 14
d_call: -
clone_size: -
v_call: TRBV7-2
j_call: TRBJ1-2

cdr3_nt: TGCAGCGTTGCAGTAAGCGGGGTGTTGGCAGATACGCAGTATTTT
cdr3_aa: CSVAVSGVLADTQYF
cdr3_length: 15
d_call: TRBD2
clone_size: -
v_call: TRBV29-1
j_call: TRBJ2-3

cdr3_nt: TGTGCCAGTTCGGCCGGGGGAAACACTGAAGCTTTCTTT
cdr3_aa: CASSAGGNTEAFF
cdr3_length: 13
d_call: -
clone_size: -
v_call: TRBV19
j_call: TRBJ1-1

cdr3_nt: TGTGCCAGCAGCTTAGTACAGGGGCCGCAGTACTTC
cdr3_aa: CASSLVQGPQYF
cdr3_length: 12
d_call: TRBD1
clone_size: -
v_call: TRBV13
j_call: TRBJ2-7

cdr3_nt: TGTGCCAGCAGCTTTGGGCCAAACACTGAAGCTTTCTTT
cdr3_aa: CASSFGPNTEAFF
cdr3_length: 13
d_call: -
clone_size: few
v_call: TRBV5-5
j_call: TRBJ1-1

cdr3_nt: TGTGCCAGCAGCTTCGGGACTACCGTCAATGAGCAGTTCTTC
cdr3_aa: CASSFGTTVNEQFF
cdr3_length: 14
d_call: TRBD2
clone_size: -
v_call: TRBV9
j_call: TRBJ2-1

cdr3_nt: TGTGCCAGCAGCTTAGGTCCTGTTTCCGGGGAGCTGTTTTTT
cdr3_aa: CASSLGPVSGELFF
cdr3_length: 14
d_call: -
clone_size: -
v_call: TRBV5-5
j_call: TRBJ2-2

cdr3_nt: TGTGCCAGCAGCTTGCGGGGCGACTATGGCTACACCTTC
cdr3_aa: CASSLRGDYGYTF
cdr3_length: 13
d_call: -
clone_size: once
v_call: TRBV7-9
j_call: TRBJ1-2

cdr3_nt: TGTGCCAGCAGCCCCGGGCTCTACTCTGGAAACACCATATATTTT
cdr3_aa: CASSPGLYSGNTIYF
cdr3_length: 15
d_call: -
clone_size: -
v_call: TRBV14
j_call: TRBJ1-3

cdr3_nt: TGTGCCAGCAGTGAAGGAACAGGAAAAAACATTCAGTACTTC
cdr3_aa: CASSEGTGKNIQYF
cdr3_length: 14
d_call: -
clone_size: -
v_call: TRBV6-1
j_call: TRBJ2-4